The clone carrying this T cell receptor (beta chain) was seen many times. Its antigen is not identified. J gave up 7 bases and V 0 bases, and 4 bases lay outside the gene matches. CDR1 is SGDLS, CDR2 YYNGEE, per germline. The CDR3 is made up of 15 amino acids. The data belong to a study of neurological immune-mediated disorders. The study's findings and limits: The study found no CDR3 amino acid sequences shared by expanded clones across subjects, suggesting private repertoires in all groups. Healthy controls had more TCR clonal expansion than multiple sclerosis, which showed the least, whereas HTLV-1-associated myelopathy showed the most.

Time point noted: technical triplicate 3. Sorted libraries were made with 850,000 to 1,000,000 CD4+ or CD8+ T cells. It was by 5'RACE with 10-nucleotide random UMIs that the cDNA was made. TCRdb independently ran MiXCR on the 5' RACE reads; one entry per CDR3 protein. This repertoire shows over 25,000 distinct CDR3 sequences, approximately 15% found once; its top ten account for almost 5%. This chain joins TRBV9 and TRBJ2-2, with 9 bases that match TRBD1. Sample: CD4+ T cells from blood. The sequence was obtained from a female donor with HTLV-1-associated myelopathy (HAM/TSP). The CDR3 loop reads CASSVDGQGHGELFF. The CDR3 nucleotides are TGTGCCAGCAGCGTAGATGGACAGGGGCACGGGGAGCTGTTTTTT.